The 11 T cell receptor beta chains reported below all come from one sample, sequenced in a study of T cell clonality in common variable immunodeficiency. Study outcomes and limitations: Fewer deletions and N-nucleotide insertions were reportedly seen in common variable immunodeficiency TCR beta sequences.

Produced via immunoSEQ multiplex PCR; TCRdb's table is partial and in-frame only. The sample is made up of about 28,000 clones, none counted only once. Antigens for these TCRs are unknown. The specimen was peripheral blood mononuclear cells. These TCRs come from a human donor with common variable immunodeficiency.

This clone has a count of ten or more. The CDR3: CASSLTSGSHEQYF. Partial CDR3 DNA: TGCGCCAGCAGCTTGACTAGCGGGAGCCACGAG. The chain carries TRBV5-1 and TRBJ2-7, with 11 nucleotides matching TRBD2. Read coverage stops 3 residues before the CDR3 terminus; the germline J gene supplies the remainder. The CDR3 spans 14 residues. V was pared by 1 base and J by 5 bases, with 2 bases of the junction left unmatched. In germline, CDR1 is SGHRS, CDR2 YFSETQ.

There are a few counts of this clone. The CDR3 end is not reached by the read, which stops 3 residues before it; the germline J gene fills it in. V usage is TRBV5-4 and J usage is TRBJ2-7; 10 positions match TRBD1. V was pared by 7 bases and J by 3 bases, with 10 bases of the junction left unmatched. Germline values: CDR1 SGHNT, CDR2 YYREEE (reference sequence). There are 15 residues in the CDR3. The CDR3 sequence is CASSRGTGEIYEQYF. The sequenced CDR3 bases are TGTGCCAGCTCGAGGGGGACAGGGGAGATCTACGAG.

This clone showed up just a few times. At one end, the junction sequence differs from germline, possibly due to a read error. The read terminates 3 residues ahead of where the CDR3 ends, so the germline J gene completes it. The V gene is TRBV7-8, the J gene TRBJ2-2, with a possible D match to TRBD2 (6 bases). This CDR3 has 17 residues. The V gene's germline CDR1 is SGHVS and CDR2 FQNEAQ. CDR3 DNA (partial): TGTGCCAGCAGGTTAGGGGTCGCCGGAGGGCGCACCGGGGAG. As protein: CASRLGVAGGRTGE. The whole CDR3 region reads CASRLGVAGGRTGELFF.

This clone was counted a few times. From the germline J gene comes the end of the CDR3, since the read stops 3 residues before it. The same CDR3 also results from other DNA sequences found in this sample. The rearrangement uses TRBV19 and TRBJ2-3, with TRBD1 matching 7 bases. Unmatched junction bases numbered 4, after V lost 4 bases and J lost 0 bases. CDR3 length: 15 residues. CDR1 LNHDA and CDR2 SQIVND come from the germline V gene (reference sequence). The part of the CDR3 DNA that was read is TGTGCCAGTAGTAACAGGGGTACAAGCACAGATACG. Amino acid sequence: CASSNRGTSTDT. The CDR3 reads in full as CASSNRGTSTDTQYF. The whole variable domain, filled in from reference TRBV19 and TRBJ2-3, reads DGGITQSPKYLFRKEGQNVTLSCEQNLNHDAMYWYRQDPGQGLRLIYYSQIVNDFQKGDIAEGYSVSREKKESFPLTVTSAQKNPTAFYLCASSNRGTSTDTQYFGPGTRLTVL.

This clone was seen many times. Read sequence stops 3 residues before the CDR3 end, and the germline J gene provides the missing end. The V gene is TRBV29-1, the J gene TRBJ2-6, with TRBD1 identical over 9 bases. Germline CDR1 SQVTM, CDR2 ANQGSEA. The trim removed 4 bases at V and 2 bases at J, leaving 0 bases unmatched. The CDR3 is 14 residues long. The sequenced CDR3 bases are TGCAGCGTTGGACAGGGGGCTGGGGCCAACGTC. It is translated as CSVGQGAGANV. The whole CDR3 reads CSVGQGAGANVLTF.

This clone appeared a few times. Read sequence stops 3 residues before the CDR3 end, and the germline J gene provides the missing end. The chain joins TRBV2 to TRBJ2-4; 11 nucleotides match TRBD2. Germline V gene data show CDR1 as SNHLY and CDR2 as FYNNEI. Losses at the gene ends were 8 bases for V and 2 bases for J; bases not matched to a gene: 11. The CDR3 contains 17 residues. Partial CDR3 DNA: TGTGCCAGCGCCTTCCAGACTAGCGGGATCTCCAAAAACATT. Its translation is CASAFQTSGISKNI. Given in full, the CDR3 is CASAFQTSGISKNIQYF. The entire variable domain, with the rest obtained from reference TRBV2 and TRBJ2-4, is as follows: EPEVTQTPSHQVTQMGQEVILRCVPISNHLYFYWYRQILGQKVEFLVSFYNNEISEKSEIFDDQFSVERPDGSNFTLKIRSTKLEDSAMYFCASAFQTSGISKNIQYFGAGTRLSVL.

This clone was seen more than once but under ten times. The DNA ends 3 residues before the CDR3 does, and the rest of the CDR3 is filled in from the germline J gene. The chain uses TRBV20-1 and TRBJ2-5; D is undetermined. Germline lookup yields CDR1 DFQATT and CDR2 SNEGSKA (reference sequence). CDR3 size: 14 residues. The V end lost 5 bases, the J end lost 0 bases, and 13 bases lay between the germline ends. The sequenced part of the CDR3 DNA is TGCAGTGCTGAAGTTGTGGCATACCAAGAGACC. It translates to CSAEVVAYQET. In full, the CDR3 reads CSAEVVAYQETQYF.

This clone has a handful of counts. Compared with germline, one end of the junction differs, possibly owing to a read error. The CDR3 extends 3 residues past the end of the read, so its final part is completed from the germline J gene. V and J are TRBV19 and TRBJ1-4, with unresolved D. Germline V gene sequence: CDR1 LNHDA, CDR2 SQIVND (reference sequence). The length of the CDR3 is 15 residues. Partial CDR3 DNA: TGTGCCAGTAGGACCCCGGGGTCAACTAAGGAAAAA. Translated, it gives CASRTPGSTKEK. In full, the CDR3 reads CASRTPGSTKEKLFF.

On this clone itself: The read halts 3 residues ahead of the CDR3 end, with the missing end drawn from the germline J gene. The chain uses TRBV7-9 and TRBJ2-5; tentatively, D is TRBD2 (7 bases). CDR1 and CDR2 from the germline V gene are SEHNR and FQNEAQ (reference sequence). V gave up 0 bases and J gave up 4 bases, with 12 bases separating them. CDR3 length equals 15 residues. The covered CDR3 bases are TGTGCCAGCAGCTTAGCTTCGGGGGGCGGAGAGACC. Translating it yields CASSLASGGGET. The full CDR3 sequence reads CASSLASGGGETQYF.

This clone was observed at least ten times. The read terminates 3 residues ahead of where the CDR3 ends, so the germline J gene completes it. The chain recombines TRBV5-1 with TRBJ2-7; 7 bases map to TRBD1. The germline gives CDR1 SGHRS, CDR2 YFSETQ. Trimming removed 4 bases from V and 3 bases from J; junction bases left unmatched: 7. This CDR3 comprises 14 residues. Incomplete CDR3 DNA: TGCGCCAGCAGCCGCGGACAGGCTTTCTACGAG. It yields the protein CASSRGQAFYE. The full CDR3 sequence reads CASSRGQAFYEQYF. The whole variable domain, remainder taken from reference TRBV5-1 and TRBJ2-7, is KAGVTQTPRYLIKTRGQQVTLSCSPISGHRSVSWYQQTPGQGLQFLFEYFSETQRNKGNFPGRFSGRQFSNSRSEMNVSTLELGDSALYLCASSRGQAFYEQYFGPGTRLTVT.

Of note for this clone: The observed sequence ends 3 residues before the CDR3 terminus, with the missing tail filled in from the germline J gene. The gene calls are TRBV11-3 and TRBJ2-3; D is possibly TRBD2 (5 bases). This CDR3 spans 15 amino acids. Germline CDR1 reads SGHNT; CDR2 reads YENEEA. The V end was cut by 3 bases, the J end by 0 bases, with 10 bases between. Partial CDR3 DNA: TGTGCCAGCAGCTTCGGAAGGACTAGCACAGATACG. Protein: CASSFGRTSTDT. The entire CDR3 protein is CASSFGRTSTDTQYF.